The T cell receptor (beta chain) described here comes from a study of cytomegalovirus exposure and HLA in healthy donors. Vbeta (60) and Jbeta (13) primers were used in the PCR. The method was immunoSEQ multiplex PCR; TCRdb's version includes in-frame clones alone and lacks a portion of them. The table records 150,000 to 200,000 clones, 75% to 90% of them present only once. The sequenced material came from PBMCs. This clonotype was obtained from a woman aged 45-59 years in good health and CMV-seropositive.

The CDR3 DNA follows: TGTGCCAGCAGAGCGGCCGGCAGAGAAGAGACCCAGTACTTC. Its translation is CASRAAGREETQYF. J is TRBJ2-5 and V is TRBV28; a weak D match, TRBD2 (5 bases). Trimming stripped 6 bases from V and 3 bases from J, with 14 bases between. The CDR3 is 14 amino acids. CDR1 and CDR2 from the germline V gene are MDHEN and SYDVKM.